Each of the 6 T cell receptor beta chains below was sequenced from the same sample in a study of blood T cells in healthy people across ages. The second PCR ran roughly 7 to 12 cycles with a sample-barcoded 5' primer and J-beta primers. Using its own MiXCR run on the 5' RACE reads, TCRdb lists one record per CDR3 protein. Here the sample spans 800,000 to 950,000 distinct CDR3 sequences, approximately 32% being singletons. This sample was also put to use in a study of T cells of mothers and their children.

Material: blood. The receptors were sampled from a woman aged 40 to 49 in good health.

The chain carries TRBV5-8 and TRBJ2-1; the D call may be TRBD1 or TRBD2 (5 bases each). The CDR3 is 14 residues long. V dropped 5 bases and J dropped 2 bases, with 11 bases sitting between them. Germline V gene sequence: CDR1 SGHTS, CDR2 YDEGEE. The CDR3 spells CASRDPGPYNEQFF. As DNA, the CDR3 is TGTGCCAGCAGGGACCCGGGACCCTACAATGAGCAGTTCTTC.

The CDR3 DNA follows: TGTGCCAGCAGTCATCTAGCTGGGGCCAACGTCCTGACTTTC. Translating it yields CASSHLAGANVLTF. The chain couples TRBV6-2 or TRBV6-3 to TRBJ2-6; D remains unclear. Germline CDR1 is MNHEY and CDR2 is SVGEGT. The ends were cut back, 5 bases at V and 2 bases at J, with 7 bases in the middle. This CDR3 is built from 14 residues.

This clonotype was found a few times. The V and J genes are TRBV5-1 and TRBJ1-2, with D possibly matching TRBD1 (5 bases). The germline gives CDR1 SGHRS, CDR2 YFSETQ. The ends were cut back, 0 bases at V and 1 base at J, with 13 bases in the middle. The CDR3 runs 16 residues. The chain's CDR3 is CASSLAGDGNNYGYTF. CDR3 bases: TGCGCCAGCAGCTTGGCGGGGGACGGAAATAACTATGGCTACACCTTC.

The sample holds a few counts of this clonotype. The chain joins TRBV12-3 or TRBV12-4 to TRBJ2-5; the D gene is possibly TRBD2 (5 bases). The CDR3 has 14 residues. Trimming removed 6 bases from V and 4 bases from J, with 15 bases in between. The DNA of the CDR3 is TGTGCCAGCAGCGAAGAGGGATCCCCAGAGACCCAGTACTTC. As protein: CASSEEGSPETQYF.

The gene calls are TRBV20-1 and TRBJ2-1; 10 bases match TRBD2. The J call may be incorrect, as the DNA end agrees better with TRBJ2-7. The CDR3 length is 16 residues. The germline CDR1 and CDR2 sequences are DFQATT and SNEGSKA (reference sequence). CDR3 nucleotide sequence: TGCAGTGCTATACATAGCGGGGGGAGCTCCTACAATGAGCAGTACTTC. The encoded protein is CSAIHSGGSSYNEQYF.

The table lists this clonotype with a few counts. The gene calls are TRBV20-1 and TRBJ2-3; no clear D. There are 16 residues in the CDR3. From germline, CDR1 is DFQATT and CDR2 SNEGSKA (reference sequence). Trimming shortened V by 5 bases and J by 1 base, and 19 bases separated the two germline ends. CDR3 sequence reads: CSAASLASYGTDTQYF. The CDR3 DNA reads as TGCAGTGCTGCCTCGTTGGCGTCTTATGGCACAGATACGCAGTATTTT.